This T cell receptor (beta chain) comes out of a study of cytomegalovirus exposure and HLA in healthy donors. The study, taken as a whole, reports: Compared with the roughly 700-donor mean, an Asian-associated ancestry cluster reportedly had fewer N-insertions, according to a later analysis.

The ends lost 6 bases at V and 6 bases at J; junction bases unmatched: 13. The CDR3 has 15 amino acids. Germline CDR1 MNHNS, CDR2 SASEGT. Comments on this clone: Its target is unknown.

Primers included in the PCR were 60 Vbeta and 13 Jbeta primers. Sequencing was performed with immunoSEQ multiplex PCR; in TCRdb, only in-frame clones are kept and a portion is missing. The table has more than 95,000 clones, under 85% seen once. Sequenced: PBMCs. The source of this sequence is a woman in her seventies in good health and CMV-seropositive. The chain recombines TRBV6-1 with TRBJ2-7; 8 bases match TRBD1. In DNA, the CDR3 is TGTGCCAGCAGCCTAGACGACAGGGGTATTGGCGAGCAGTACTTC. Its translation is CASSLDDRGIGEQYF.